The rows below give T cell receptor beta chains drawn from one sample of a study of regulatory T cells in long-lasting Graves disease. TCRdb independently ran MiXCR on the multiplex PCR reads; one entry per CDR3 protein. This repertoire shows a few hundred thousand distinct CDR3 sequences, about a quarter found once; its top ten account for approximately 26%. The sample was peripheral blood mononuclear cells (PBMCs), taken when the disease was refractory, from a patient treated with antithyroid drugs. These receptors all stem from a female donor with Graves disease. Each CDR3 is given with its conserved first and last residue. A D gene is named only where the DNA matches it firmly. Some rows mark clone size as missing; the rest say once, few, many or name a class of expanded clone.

CDR3 DNA: TGCGCCAGCAGCCTGGAGGGACAACGTACCTACGAGCAGTACTTC; CDR3 protein: CASSLEGQRTYEQYF; J gene: TRBJ2-7; D gene: -; V gene: TRBV5-1; CDR3 length: 15; clone size: few
CDR3 DNA: TGTGCCAGCAGCTTGCGGCGGGAGGGCCGGTACGAGCAGTACTTC; CDR3 protein: CASSLRREGRYEQYF; J gene: TRBJ2-7; D gene: TRBD2; V gene: TRBV5-5; CDR3 length: 15; clone size: -
CDR3 DNA: TGTGCCAGCAGATCGCAGGGGCGCCGGAACACTGAAGCTTTCTTT; CDR3 protein: CASRSQGRRNTEAFF; J gene: TRBJ1-1; D gene: -; V gene: TRBV7-9; CDR3 length: 15; clone size: -
CDR3 DNA: TGTGCCAGCAGCCCCACTAGCGGGAGCAACTACGAGCAGTACTTC; CDR3 protein: CASSPTSGSNYEQYF; J gene: TRBJ2-7; D gene: TRBD2; V gene: TRBV12-3/TRBV12-4; CDR3 length: 15; clone size: few
CDR3 DNA: TGTGCCAGCAGCTTTGGCGGCAGGTCCTACGAGCAGTACTTC; CDR3 protein: CASSFGGRSYEQYF; J gene: TRBJ2-7; D gene: -; V gene: TRBV7-9; CDR3 length: 14; clone size: few
CDR3 DNA: TGTGCCAGCTCATCAGGGGGCAATGAAAAACTGTTTTTT; CDR3 protein: CASSSGGNEKLFF; J gene: TRBJ1-4; D gene: TRBD1; V gene: TRBV18; CDR3 length: 13; clone size: many
CDR3 DNA: TGTGCCAGCAGCCAAGTTGGGAGGGGCGGCACTGAAGCTTTCTTT; CDR3 protein: CASSQVGRGGTEAFF; J gene: TRBJ1-1; D gene: -; V gene: TRBV3-1; CDR3 length: 15; clone size: many
CDR3 DNA: TGTGCCAGCAGCCCTCGGGTACCTCCAGCGGGACCCTACGAGCAGTACTTC; CDR3 protein: CASSPRVPPAGPYEQYF; J gene: TRBJ2-7; D gene: TRBD2; V gene: TRBV7-2; CDR3 length: 17; clone size: few
CDR3 DNA: TGTGCCAGCAGCTTGGAAGCACGCCCTACCGGGGAGCTGTTTTTT; CDR3 protein: CASSLEARPTGELFF; J gene: TRBJ2-2; D gene: -; V gene: TRBV5-4; CDR3 length: 15; clone size: -
CDR3 DNA: TGTGCCAGCTCACCGGACAGGAGAGCATACCAGGAGCAGTACTTC; CDR3 protein: CASSPDRRAYQEQYF; J gene: TRBJ2-7; D gene: TRBD1; V gene: TRBV18; CDR3 length: 15; clone size: few
CDR3 DNA: TGTGCCAGCAGTGAGATCAGCGGGAGGGCCAAGAAGGCCTACGAGCAGTACTTC; CDR3 protein: CASSEISGRAKKAYEQYF; J gene: TRBJ2-7; D gene: TRBD2; V gene: TRBV6-1; CDR3 length: 18; clone size: many
CDR3 DNA: TGTGCCAGCAGTGAGGTAGAGGACAGGGGGCGAAATGAGCAGTTCTTC; CDR3 protein: CASSEVEDRGRNEQFF; J gene: TRBJ2-1; D gene: TRBD1; V gene: TRBV2; CDR3 length: 16; clone size: many
CDR3 DNA: TGTGCCAGCAGCGCGGGGGACGGGGAGCTGTTTTTT; CDR3 protein: CASSAGDGELFF; J gene: TRBJ2-2; D gene: TRBD2; V gene: TRBV7-3; CDR3 length: 12; clone size: -
CDR3 DNA: TGTGCCACGGAAGGACTAACGAACACCGGGGAGCTGTTTTTT; CDR3 protein: CATEGLTNTGELFF; J gene: TRBJ2-2; D gene: -; V gene: TRBV24-1; CDR3 length: 14; clone size: -
CDR3 DNA: TGCGCCAGCAATAGGAAGGGGACTCTCACCGGGGAGCTGTTTTTT; CDR3 protein: CASNRKGTLTGELFF; J gene: TRBJ2-2; D gene: -; V gene: TRBV10-2; CDR3 length: 15; clone size: -
CDR3 DNA: TGCGCCAGCAGCCCAACAGGGGGAAACTACGAGCAGTACTTC; CDR3 protein: CASSPTGGNYEQYF; J gene: TRBJ2-7; D gene: TRBD1; V gene: TRBV5-1; CDR3 length: 14; clone size: -
CDR3 DNA: TGTGCCACCAGCGGGGGGGTCAGTCAGGGCAATCAGCCCCAGCATTTT; CDR3 protein: CATSGGVSQGNQPQHF; J gene: TRBJ1-5; D gene: -; V gene: TRBV27; CDR3 length: 16; clone size: once
CDR3 DNA: TGCAGTGCCAAGACAGGGCCTAATGAGCAGTTCTTC; CDR3 protein: CSAKTGPNEQFF; J gene: TRBJ2-1; D gene: TRBD1; V gene: TRBV20-1; CDR3 length: 12; clone size: few
CDR3 DNA: TGCAGTGCTAGGGACCCCTATGAAAAACTGTTTTTT; CDR3 protein: CSARDPYEKLFF; J gene: TRBJ1-4; D gene: -; V gene: TRBV20-1; CDR3 length: 12; clone size: few
CDR3 DNA: TGTGCCAGCAGCCCTCATGGGGTCCGCACTGAAGCTTTCTTT; CDR3 protein: CASSPHGVRTEAFF; J gene: TRBJ1-1; D gene: -; V gene: TRBV28; CDR3 length: 14; clone size: many
CDR3 DNA: TGCGCCAGCAGCTTGGAGAGGGACCACGAGCAGTACTTC; CDR3 protein: CASSLERDHEQYF; J gene: TRBJ2-7; D gene: -; V gene: TRBV5-1; CDR3 length: 13; clone size: few
CDR3 DNA: TGTGCCAGCAGTCCTACAATCAGGCCCCAGCCCCAGCATTTT; CDR3 protein: CASSPTIRPQPQHF; J gene: TRBJ1-5; D gene: -; V gene: TRBV12-3/TRBV12-4; CDR3 length: 14; clone size: many
CDR3 DNA: TGTGCCAGCAGCTCTCCGGACCTTACCTACGAGCAGTACTTC; CDR3 protein: CASSSPDLTYEQYF; J gene: TRBJ2-7; D gene: -; V gene: TRBV7-9; CDR3 length: 14; clone size: -
CDR3 DNA: TGTGCCAGCGACGGGAGGGCCGACGAGCAGTACTTC; CDR3 protein: CASDGRADEQYF; J gene: TRBJ2-7; D gene: TRBD2; V gene: TRBV2; CDR3 length: 12; clone size: many
CDR3 DNA: TGTGCCAGCAGTCCATCCTTCCGTCTGGGCTACACCTTC; CDR3 protein: CASSPSFRLGYTF; J gene: TRBJ1-2; D gene: -; V gene: TRBV5-6; CDR3 length: 13; clone size: -
CDR3 DNA: TGTGCCAGCTCCTATACAGGGGCTTATGAAAAACTGTTTTTT; CDR3 protein: CASSYTGAYEKLFF; J gene: TRBJ1-4; D gene: TRBD1; V gene: TRBV28; CDR3 length: 14; clone size: -
CDR3 DNA: TGTGCCAGCAGTCCCACTAGCATCGAAACCTACAATGAGCAGTTCTTC; CDR3 protein: CASSPTSIETYNEQFF; J gene: TRBJ2-1; D gene: -; V gene: TRBV6-1; CDR3 length: 16; clone size: -
CDR3 DNA: TGCAGCGTTCAAAGGGAGGAGCGGGAGTTCACCTACGAGCAGTACTTC; CDR3 protein: CSVQREEREFTYEQYF; J gene: TRBJ2-7; D gene: TRBD2; V gene: TRBV29-1; CDR3 length: 16; clone size: few
CDR3 DNA: TGCGCCAGCAGCTTGGGGGTTCTAGCGGGGCAACAAGAGACCCAGTACTTC; CDR3 protein: CASSLGVLAGQQETQYF; J gene: TRBJ2-5; D gene: TRBD2; V gene: TRBV5-1; CDR3 length: 17; clone size: -
CDR3 DNA: TGTGCCAGCAGAGAAACAGGGGGCGGCTACACCTTC; CDR3 protein: CASRETGGGYTF; J gene: TRBJ1-2; D gene: TRBD1; V gene: TRBV28; CDR3 length: 12; clone size: many
CDR3 DNA: TGCGCCAGCAGCTTGGTGGTAGGGACTGAAGCTTTCTTT; CDR3 protein: CASSLVVGTEAFF; J gene: TRBJ1-1; D gene: -; V gene: TRBV5-1; CDR3 length: 13; clone size: many
CDR3 DNA: TGTGCCATCAGTGACACTACAAATTCACCCCTCCACTTT; CDR3 protein: CAISDTTNSPLHF; J gene: TRBJ1-6; D gene: -; V gene: TRBV10-3; CDR3 length: 13; clone size: few
CDR3 DNA: TGTGCCAGCAGTTTAGTCAAGACTAGCGGGACACGAAATGAGCAGTTCTTC; CDR3 protein: CASSLVKTSGTRNEQFF; J gene: TRBJ2-1; D gene: TRBD2; V gene: TRBV12-3/TRBV12-4; CDR3 length: 17; clone size: -
CDR3 DNA: TGTGCCAGCAGTCTTGCCCCTTATGGGTCCTACGAGCAGTACTTC; CDR3 protein: CASSLAPYGSYEQYF; J gene: TRBJ2-7; D gene: -; V gene: TRBV27; CDR3 length: 15; clone size: -
CDR3 DNA: TGTGCCAGCAGCGGGAGGAGGAAAGGGCAAGAGACCCAGTACTTC; CDR3 protein: CASSGRRKGQETQYF; J gene: TRBJ2-5; D gene: TRBD2; V gene: TRBV6-1; CDR3 length: 15; clone size: few
CDR3 DNA: TGTGCCAGCAGCAGGCCCGGGACAGTAGAAGCTTTCTTT; CDR3 protein: CASSRPGTVEAFF; J gene: TRBJ1-1; D gene: TRBD1; V gene: TRBV9; CDR3 length: 13; clone size: few
CDR3 DNA: TGTGCCAGCAGCGAGACTAGCGGGAGAAGTGGAGCCGGGGAGCTGTTTTTT; CDR3 protein: CASSETSGRSGAGELFF; J gene: TRBJ2-2; D gene: TRBD2; V gene: TRBV6-2/TRBV6-3; CDR3 length: 17; clone size: few
CDR3 DNA: TGTGCCAGCAGCTTTTATTGGGGTGGCGACACTGAAGCTTTCTTT; CDR3 protein: CASSFYWGGDTEAFF; J gene: TRBJ1-1; D gene: -; V gene: TRBV7-9; CDR3 length: 15; clone size: -
CDR3 DNA: TGTGCCAGCAGTCTTCGTGCAGCCGTGAACACTGAAGCTTTCTTT; CDR3 protein: CASSLRAAVNTEAFF; J gene: TRBJ1-1; D gene: -; V gene: TRBV28; CDR3 length: 15; clone size: many
CDR3 DNA: TGTGCCTGGAGTTTAGGCGGAGTGAACACCGGGGAGCTGTTTTTT; CDR3 protein: CAWSLGGVNTGELFF; J gene: TRBJ2-2; D gene: -; V gene: TRBV30; CDR3 length: 15; clone size: -